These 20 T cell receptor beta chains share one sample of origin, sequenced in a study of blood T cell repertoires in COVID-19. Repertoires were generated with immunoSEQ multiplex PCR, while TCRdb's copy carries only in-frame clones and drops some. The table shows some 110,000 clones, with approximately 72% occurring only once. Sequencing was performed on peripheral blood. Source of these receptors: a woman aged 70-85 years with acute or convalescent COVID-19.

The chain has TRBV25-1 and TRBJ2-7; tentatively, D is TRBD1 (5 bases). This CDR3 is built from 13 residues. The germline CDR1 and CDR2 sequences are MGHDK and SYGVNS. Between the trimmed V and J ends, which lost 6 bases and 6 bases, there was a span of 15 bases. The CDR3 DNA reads TGTGCCAGCAGAAGGGGCGCCGGGTCCGAGCAGTACTTC. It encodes CASRRGAGSEQYF.

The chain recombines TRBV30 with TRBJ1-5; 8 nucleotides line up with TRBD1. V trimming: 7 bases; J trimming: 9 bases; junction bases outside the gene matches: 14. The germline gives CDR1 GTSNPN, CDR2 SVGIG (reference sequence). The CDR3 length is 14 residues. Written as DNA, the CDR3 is TGTGCCTTTCGGACCCGCAGGGGGCTCGGGCCCCAGCATTTT. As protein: CAFRTRRGLGPQHF.

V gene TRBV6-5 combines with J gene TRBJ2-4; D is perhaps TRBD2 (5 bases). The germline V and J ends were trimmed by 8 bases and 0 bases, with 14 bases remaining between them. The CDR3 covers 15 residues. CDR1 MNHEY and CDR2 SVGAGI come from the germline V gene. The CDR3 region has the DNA TGTGCCAGCTGGACGGACTCACTAGCCAAAAACATTCAGTACTTC. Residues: CASWTDSLAKNIQYF.

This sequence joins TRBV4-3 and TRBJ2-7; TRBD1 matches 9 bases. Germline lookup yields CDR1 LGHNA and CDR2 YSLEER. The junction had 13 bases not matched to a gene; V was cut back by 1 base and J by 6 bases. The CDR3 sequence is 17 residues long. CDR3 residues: CASSQARPGQGPGEQYF. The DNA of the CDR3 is TGCGCCAGCAGCCAAGCAAGACCGGGACAGGGTCCGGGCGAGCAGTACTTC.

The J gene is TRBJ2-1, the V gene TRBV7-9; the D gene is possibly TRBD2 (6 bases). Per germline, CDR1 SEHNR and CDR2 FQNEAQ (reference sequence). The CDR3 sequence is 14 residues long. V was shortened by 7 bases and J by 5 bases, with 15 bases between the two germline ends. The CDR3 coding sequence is TGTGCCAGCACTCGGGGGTACGCTGACAATGAGCAGTTCTTC. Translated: CASTRGYADNEQFF.

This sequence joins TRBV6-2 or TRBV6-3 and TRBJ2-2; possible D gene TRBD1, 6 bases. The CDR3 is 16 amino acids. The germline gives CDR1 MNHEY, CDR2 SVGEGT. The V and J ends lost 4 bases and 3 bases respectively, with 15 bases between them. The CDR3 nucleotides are TGTGCCAGCAGTTTCCCTAGGCAGGGGTACACCGGGGAGCTGTTTTTT. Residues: CASSFPRQGYTGELFF.

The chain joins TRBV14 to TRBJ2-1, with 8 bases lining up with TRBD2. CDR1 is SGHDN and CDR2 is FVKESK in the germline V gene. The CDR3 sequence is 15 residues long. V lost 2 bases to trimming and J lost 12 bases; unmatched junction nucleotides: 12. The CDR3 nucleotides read TGTGCCAGCAGCCAAAGGGCCGGGGGGGCCCATGGGCAGTTCTTC. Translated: CASSQRAGGAHGQFF.

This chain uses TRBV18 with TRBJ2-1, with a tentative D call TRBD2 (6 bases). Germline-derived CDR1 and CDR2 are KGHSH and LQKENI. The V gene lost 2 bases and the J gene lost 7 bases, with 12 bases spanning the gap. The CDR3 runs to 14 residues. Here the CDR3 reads CASSPTGTSNEQFF. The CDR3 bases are TGTGCCAGCTCACCAACCGGGACTTCGAATGAGCAGTTCTTC.

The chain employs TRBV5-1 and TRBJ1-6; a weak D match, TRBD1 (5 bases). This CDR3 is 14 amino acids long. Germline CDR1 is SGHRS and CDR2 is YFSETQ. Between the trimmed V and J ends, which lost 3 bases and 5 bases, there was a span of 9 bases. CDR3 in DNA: TGCGCCAGCAGCTGGGGGGACGATAATTCACCCCTCCACTTT. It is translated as CASSWGDDNSPLHF. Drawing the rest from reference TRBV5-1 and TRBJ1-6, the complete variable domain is KAGVTQTPRYLIKTRGQQVTLSCSPISGHRSVSWYQQTPGQGLQFLFEYFSETQRNKGNFPGRFSGRQFSNSRSEMNVSTLELGDSALYLCASSWGDDNSPLHFGNGTRLTVT.

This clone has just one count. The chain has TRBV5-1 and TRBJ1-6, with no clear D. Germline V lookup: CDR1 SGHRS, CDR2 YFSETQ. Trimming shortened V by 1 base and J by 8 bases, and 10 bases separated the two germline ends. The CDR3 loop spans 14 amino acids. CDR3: CASSLTNQDSPLHF. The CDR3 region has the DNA TGCGCCAGCAGCTTGACCAACCAGGATTCACCCCTCCACTTT. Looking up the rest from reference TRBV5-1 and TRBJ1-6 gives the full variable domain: KAGVTQTPRYLIKTRGQQVTLSCSPISGHRSVSWYQQTPGQGLQFLFEYFSETQRNKGNFPGRFSGRQFSNSRSEMNVSTLELGDSALYLCASSLTNQDSPLHFGNGTRLTVT.

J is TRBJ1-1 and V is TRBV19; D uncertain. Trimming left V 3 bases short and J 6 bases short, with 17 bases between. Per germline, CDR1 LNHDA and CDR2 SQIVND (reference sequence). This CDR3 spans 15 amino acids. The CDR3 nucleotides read TGTGCCAGTAGTATTGAGGGAGGTGTAGGTCCTGAAGCTTTCTTT. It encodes CASSIEGGVGPEAFF.

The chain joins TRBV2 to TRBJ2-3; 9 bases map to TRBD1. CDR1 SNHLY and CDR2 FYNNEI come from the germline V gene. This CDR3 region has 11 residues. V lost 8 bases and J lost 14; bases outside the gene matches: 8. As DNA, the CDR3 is TGTGCCAGCTCATCTGGGACAGGGATGTATTTT. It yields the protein CASSSGTGMYF.

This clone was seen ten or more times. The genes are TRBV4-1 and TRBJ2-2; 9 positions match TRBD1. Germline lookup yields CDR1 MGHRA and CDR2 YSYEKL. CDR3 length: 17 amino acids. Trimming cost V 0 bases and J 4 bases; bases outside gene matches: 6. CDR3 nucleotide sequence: TGCGCCAGCAGCCAAGATTTTGGACAGGGGCCCACCGGGGAGCTGTTTTTT. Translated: CASSQDFGQGPTGELFF.

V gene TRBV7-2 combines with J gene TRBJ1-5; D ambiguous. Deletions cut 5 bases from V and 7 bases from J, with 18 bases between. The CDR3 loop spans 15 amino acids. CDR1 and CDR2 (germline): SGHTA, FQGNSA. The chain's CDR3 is CASSQMLGVQQPQHF. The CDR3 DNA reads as TGTGCCAGCAGCCAAATGTTGGGAGTTCAGCAGCCCCAGCATTTT.

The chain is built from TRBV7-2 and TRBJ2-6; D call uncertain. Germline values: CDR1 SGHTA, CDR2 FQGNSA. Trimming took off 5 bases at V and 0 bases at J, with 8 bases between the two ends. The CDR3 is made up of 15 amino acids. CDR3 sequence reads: CASSGPRSGANVLTF. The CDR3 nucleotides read TGTGCCAGCAGCGGCCCCCGCTCTGGGGCCAACGTCCTGACTTTC. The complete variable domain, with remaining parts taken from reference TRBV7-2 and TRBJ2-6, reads GAGVSQSPSNKVTEKGKDVELRCDPISGHTALYWYRQSLGQGLEFLIYFQGNSAPDKSGLPSDRFSAERTGGSVSTLTIQRTQQEDSAVYLCASSGPRSGANVLTFGAGSRLTVL.

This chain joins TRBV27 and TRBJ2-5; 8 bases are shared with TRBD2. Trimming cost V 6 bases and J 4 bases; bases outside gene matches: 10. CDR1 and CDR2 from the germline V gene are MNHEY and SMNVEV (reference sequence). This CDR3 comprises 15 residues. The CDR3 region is CASSSRRAGGETQYF. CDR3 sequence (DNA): TGTGCCAGCAGCTCCCGGCGGGCGGGGGGAGAGACCCAGTACTTC.

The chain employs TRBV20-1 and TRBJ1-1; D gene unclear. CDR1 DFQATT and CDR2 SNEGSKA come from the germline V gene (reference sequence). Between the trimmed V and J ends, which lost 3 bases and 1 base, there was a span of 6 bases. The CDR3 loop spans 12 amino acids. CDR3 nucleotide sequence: TGCAGTGCTAGTGCGTCGAACACTGAAGCTTTCTTT. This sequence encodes CSASASNTEAFF.

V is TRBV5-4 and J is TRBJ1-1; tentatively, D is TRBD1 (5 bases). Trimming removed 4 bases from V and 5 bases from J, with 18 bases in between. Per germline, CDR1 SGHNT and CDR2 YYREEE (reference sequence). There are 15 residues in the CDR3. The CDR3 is CASSNLGGGGTEAFF. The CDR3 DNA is TGTGCCAGCAGCAACTTAGGCGGGGGAGGGACTGAAGCTTTCTTT. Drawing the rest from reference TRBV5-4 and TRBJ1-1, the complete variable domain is ETGVTQSPTHLIKTRGQQVTLRCSSQSGHNTVSWYQQALGQGPQFIFQYYREEENGRGNFPPRFSGLQFPNYSSELNVNALELDDSALYLCASSNLGGGGTEAFFGQGTRLTVV.

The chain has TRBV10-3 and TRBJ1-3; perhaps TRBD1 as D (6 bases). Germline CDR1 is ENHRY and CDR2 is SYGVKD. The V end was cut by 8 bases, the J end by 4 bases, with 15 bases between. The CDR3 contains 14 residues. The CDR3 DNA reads TGTGCCATCTGGGAGGGGGAGCCCGGAAACACCATATATTTT. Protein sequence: CAIWEGEPGNTIYF.

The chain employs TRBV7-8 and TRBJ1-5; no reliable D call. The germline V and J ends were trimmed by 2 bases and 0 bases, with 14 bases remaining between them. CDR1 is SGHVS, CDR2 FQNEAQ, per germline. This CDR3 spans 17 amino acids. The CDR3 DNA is TGTGCCAGCAGCTTAAATCAGGCCCAATATAGCAATCAGCCCCAGCATTTT. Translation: CASSLNQAQYSNQPQHF. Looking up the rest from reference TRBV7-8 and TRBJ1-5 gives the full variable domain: GAGVSQSPRYKVAKRGQDVALRCDPISGHVSLFWYQQALGQGPEFLTYFQNEAQLDKSGLPSDRFFAERPEGSVSTLKIQRTQQEDSAVYLCASSLNQAQYSNQPQHFGDGTRLSIL.